Below are 22 T cell receptor beta chains sequenced from a single sample in a study of shared clonotypes between healthy human individuals. Measured with immunoSEQ multiplex PCR; TCRdb has only the in-frame clones, and not every one. Of about 530,000 clones listed, almost 80% are singletons. The specimen was PBMCs. The origin of the receptors is a woman in her forties in good health. Some clones in this sample may be carry-over from other donors' samples.

This rearrangement joins TRBV28 to TRBJ2-1; no definite D call. With 7 bases removed from V and 0 bases from J, the gap between germline ends came to 7 bases. This CDR3 spans 13 amino acids. Germline values: CDR1 MDHEN, CDR2 SYDVKM. The CDR3 protein is CASTESSYNEQFF. The CDR3 DNA sequence: TGTGCCAGCACCGAAAGCTCCTACAATGAGCAGTTCTTC.

CDR3 DNA sequence: TGTGCCAGCAGCCGGACTAGCGGAGTGGTGTGGGAGACCCAGTACTTC. Translated, it gives CASSRTSGVVWETQYF. V gene TRBV7-2 combines with J gene TRBJ2-5; TRBD2 aligns across 10 bases. This CDR3 is built from 16 residues. V was clipped by 5 bases and J by 5 bases; unmatched bases: 11. Germline lookup yields CDR1 SGHTA and CDR2 FQGNSA.

The chain has TRBV4-1 and TRBJ1-2; no reliable D call. Between the trimmed V and J ends, which lost 1 base and 2 bases, there was a span of 8 bases. The CDR3 spans 14 residues. Germline V gene data show CDR1 as MGHRA and CDR2 as YSYEKL. The CDR3 nucleotides read TGCGCCAGCAGCCAAGTGGGAATGAACTATGGCTACACCTTC. It encodes CASSQVGMNYGYTF.

The chain combines TRBV6-1 with TRBJ1-5, with D maybe TRBD1 (5 bases). The germline gives CDR1 MNHNS, CDR2 SASEGT. The CDR3 sequence is 14 residues long. V was pared by 8 bases and J by 2 bases, with 13 bases between. CDR3 in amino acids: CASSSRGGNQPQHF. DNA of the CDR3: TGTGCCAGCTCATCTCGGGGGGGCAATCAGCCCCAGCATTTT.

This rearrangement joins TRBV7-9 to TRBJ2-7; D not resolved. The CDR3 consists of 14 residues. V was trimmed by 2 bases and J by 0 bases, leaving 8 bases between them. Germline CDR1 SEHNR, CDR2 FQNEAQ (reference sequence). The CDR3 nucleotides read TGTGCCAGCAGCTTAAACACGAGCTCCTACGAGCAGTACTTC. Translating gives CASSLNTSSYEQYF.

This sequence joins TRBV5-1 and TRBJ2-2, with D perhaps matching TRBD2 (6 bases). Trimming stripped 4 bases from V and 0 bases from J, with 10 bases between. Germline V lookup: CDR1 SGHRS, CDR2 YFSETQ. This CDR3 comprises 15 residues. CDR3 in amino acids: CASSMGLSNTGELFF. Written as DNA, the CDR3 is TGCGCCAGCAGCATGGGACTCTCGAACACCGGGGAGCTGTTTTTT.

The genes are TRBV29-1 and TRBJ1-1, with TRBD1 as a possible D gene (5 bases). In germline, CDR1 is SQVTM, CDR2 ANQGSEA. Deletions cut 2 bases from V and 5 bases from J, with 12 bases between. This CDR3 comprises 13 residues. CDR3 loop: CSVEPGERTEAFF. Written as DNA, the CDR3 is TGCAGCGTTGAACCGGGGGAGAGGACTGAAGCTTTCTTT.

This rearrangement joins TRBV30 to TRBJ1-6, with D possibly being TRBD1 (6 bases). Trimming stripped 3 bases from V and 7 bases from J, with 13 bases between. Germline CDR1 and CDR2: GTSNPN and SVGIG (reference sequence). The CDR3 is 14 residues long. Here the CDR3 DNA reads TGTGCCTGGAGATTACAGGGTGCGAATTCACCCCTCCACTTT. This gives the protein CAWRLQGANSPLHF.

Comment on this clone: Other DNA sequences in this specimen translate into the identical CDR3. This rearrangement joins TRBV11-1 to TRBJ2-1; TRBD2 matches at 11 bases. The junction had 6 bases not matched to a gene; V was cut back by 4 bases and J by 4 bases. The CDR3 has 16 amino acids. Germline lookup yields CDR1 SGHAT and CDR2 FQDESV (reference sequence). The CDR3 DNA sequence: TGTGCCAGCAGCTCCTCCGGGACTAGCGGATACAATGAGCAGTTCTTC. Its protein product is CASSSSGTSGYNEQFF.

The chain links TRBV18 to TRBJ1-4, with D tentatively TRBD1 (6 bases). The CDR3 length is 15 residues. Germline V CDR1 and CDR2: KGHSH, LQKENI. Trimming took off 3 bases at V and 7 bases at J, with 15 bases between the two ends. CDR3 in amino acids: CASSPNQGRGEKLFF. The DNA for the CDR3 is TGTGCCAGCTCACCTAACCAGGGGAGAGGTGAAAAACTGTTTTTT.

This clone turned up a few times. The rearrangement links TRBV18 to TRBJ2-5; 7 nucleotides agree with TRBD2. The CDR3 has 14 residues. Germline V gene data show CDR1 as KGHSH and CDR2 as LQKENI. The V and J ends lost 3 bases and 3 bases, in that order; junction bases with no gene match: 4. This chain's CDR3 is CASSPLAAEETQYF. The DNA for the CDR3 is TGTGCCAGCTCACCGCTAGCGGCTGAAGAGACCCAGTACTTC.

V is TRBV13 and J is TRBJ2-7; no definite D call. CDR1 is PRHDT and CDR2 is FYEKMQ in the germline V gene (reference sequence). V dropped 1 base and J dropped 2 bases, with 9 bases sitting between them. The CDR3 covers 14 residues. CDR3 in amino acids: CASSLDSSPYEQYF. The CDR3 coding sequence is TGTGCCAGCAGCTTAGACAGTTCCCCCTACGAGCAGTACTTC.

The chain links TRBV7-9 to TRBJ1-1; D may be TRBD1 (5 bases). The V end lost 2 bases, the J end lost 0 bases, and 10 bases lay between the germline ends. The CDR3 spans 15 residues. Germline V gene lookup returns CDR1 SEHNR and CDR2 FQNEAQ (reference sequence). CDR3 amino acids: CASSLYGDLNTEAFF. Here the CDR3 DNA reads TGTGCCAGCAGCTTATACGGGGACCTGAACACTGAAGCTTTCTTT.

This chain links TRBV18 with TRBJ2-5; 10 bases line up with TRBD2. The germline gives CDR1 KGHSH, CDR2 LQKENI. This CDR3 spans 16 amino acids. V was pared by 4 bases and J by 2 bases, with 7 bases of the junction left unmatched. The DNA of the CDR3 is TGTGCCAGCTCACTACAACGGACTAGCGGACAAGAGACCCAGTACTTC. This sequence encodes CASSLQRTSGQETQYF.

The V and J genes are TRBV7-3 and TRBJ2-2, with no clear D. Trimming removed 4 bases from V and 5 bases from J, with 8 bases in between. Germline V lookup: CDR1 SGHTA, CDR2 FQGTGA. The CDR3 extends over 13 amino acids. The CDR3 is CASSSQLTGELFF. The CDR3 coding sequence is TGTGCCAGCAGCTCCCAGTTGACCGGGGAGCTGTTTTTT.

The table lists this clone with a count of one. The chain joins TRBV30 to TRBJ2-3, with 7 nucleotides matching TRBD2. Germline CDR1 and CDR2: GTSNPN and SVGIG (reference sequence). The CDR3 has 15 residues. The trim removed 4 bases at V and 2 bases at J, leaving 9 bases unmatched. Here the CDR3 reads CAWTGERGVTDTQYF. CDR3 coding DNA: TGTGCCTGGACGGGGGAGCGGGGTGTCACAGATACGCAGTATTTT.

The genes are TRBV14 and TRBJ1-4; perhaps TRBD1 as D (5 bases). This CDR3 has 16 residues. Germline values: CDR1 SGHDN, CDR2 FVKESK. V was cut by 1 base and J by 6 bases, with 15 bases left in between. CDR3 sequence: CASSQALGRTHEKLFF. CDR3 sequence (DNA): TGTGCCAGCAGCCAAGCCCTGGGACGGACACATGAAAAACTGTTTTTT. Full variable domain (outside the CDR3, taken from reference TRBV14 and TRBJ1-4): EAGVTQFPSHSVIEKGQTVTLRCDPISGHDNLYWYRRVMGKEIKFLLHFVKESKQDESGMPNNRFLAERTGGTYSTLKVQPAELEDSGVYFCASSQALGRTHEKLFFGSGTQLSVL.

The genes are TRBV28 and TRBJ2-7; 7 bases line up with TRBD1. The CDR3 is made up of 17 amino acids. CDR1 and CDR2 from the germline V gene are MDHEN and SYDVKM. Germline trimming cut 3 bases from V and 0 bases from J; bases unmatched to any gene: 11. This CDR3 is CASSLSRTGVASYEQYF. The CDR3 DNA reads TGTGCCAGCAGTTTGTCCCGAACAGGGGTGGCCTCCTACGAGCAGTACTTC.

The chain carries TRBV27 and TRBJ2-6, with D possibly matching TRBD1 (6 bases). The CDR3 extends over 18 amino acids. V was shortened by 5 bases and J by 0 bases, with 17 bases between the two germline ends. Germline CDR1 reads MNHEY; CDR2 reads SMNVEV (reference sequence). Written as DNA, the CDR3 is TGTGCCAGCAGTCCTATGGGACACGCCTTCTCTGGGGCCAACGTCCTGACTTTC. It translates to CASSPMGHAFSGANVLTF.

This chain joins TRBV27 and TRBJ2-7; 9 nucleotides line up with TRBD2. The CDR3 is 14 residues long. Germline values: CDR1 MNHEY, CDR2 SMNVEV (reference sequence). V lost 6 bases, J lost 3 bases, and 6 bases stayed unmatched. For the CDR3, the DNA is TGTGCCAGCAGCCCTAGCGGGACCCTCTACGAGCAGTACTTC. Translated: CASSPSGTLYEQYF.

The genes are TRBV2 and TRBJ2-7; D is unresolved. The V end was cut by 5 bases, the J end by 4 bases, with 15 bases between. The CDR3 has 14 residues. Germline V gives CDR1 SNHLY, CDR2 FYNNEI. The CDR3 nucleotides are TGTGCCAGCAGTTTCACCTCCTTACCGTACGAGCAGTACTTC. Translating it yields CASSFTSLPYEQYF.

This clone came up once. The chain couples TRBV28 to TRBJ2-1, with 8 bases matching TRBD1. This CDR3 comprises 14 residues. The junction had 10 bases not matched to a gene; V was cut back by 5 bases and J by 10 bases. Germline V lookup: CDR1 MDHEN, CDR2 SYDVKM. The CDR3 region has the DNA TGTGCCAGCAGTGCGACAGGGGCACCAGGAGAGCAGTTCTTC. The encoded protein is CASSATGAPGEQFF.